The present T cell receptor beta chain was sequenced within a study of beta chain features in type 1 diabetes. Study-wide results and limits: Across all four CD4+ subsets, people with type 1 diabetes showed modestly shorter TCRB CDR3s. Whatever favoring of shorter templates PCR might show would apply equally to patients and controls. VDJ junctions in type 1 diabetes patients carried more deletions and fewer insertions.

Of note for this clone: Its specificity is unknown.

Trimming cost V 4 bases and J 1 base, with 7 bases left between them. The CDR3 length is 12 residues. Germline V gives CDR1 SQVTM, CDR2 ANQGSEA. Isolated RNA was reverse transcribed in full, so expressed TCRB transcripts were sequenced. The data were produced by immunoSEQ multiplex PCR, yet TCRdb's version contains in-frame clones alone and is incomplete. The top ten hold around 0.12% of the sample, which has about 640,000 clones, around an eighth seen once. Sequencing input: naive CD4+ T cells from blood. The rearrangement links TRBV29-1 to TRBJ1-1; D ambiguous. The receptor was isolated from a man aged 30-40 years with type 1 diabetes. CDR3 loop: CSVAPGNTEAFF. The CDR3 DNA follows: TGCAGCGTTGCCCCAGGGAACACTGAAGCTTTCTTT.